The 9 T cell receptor beta chains below come from one sample, sequenced in a study of CD8 T cells in Susac syndrome. cDNA came from about 0.5 to 1 ug RNA primed by random hexamers. TCRdb analysed the immunoSEQ multiplex PCR reads with MiXCR anew, one entry per CDR3 protein. The data hold more than 200,000 distinct CDR3 sequences, with about 94% observed a single time. The sample taken for sequencing was CD4+ T cells from PBMCs. The receptors here all came from a human donor with Susac syndrome.

This sequence joins TRBV30 and TRBJ1-1; D is unclear. The germline CDR1 and CDR2 sequences are GTSNPN and SVGIG (reference sequence). The CDR3 is 13 amino acids. V gave up 2 bases and J gave up 1 base, with 8 bases separating them. The CDR3 loop is CAWSSPRNTEAFF. Here the CDR3 DNA reads TGTGCCTGGAGTTCTCCGAGGAACACTGAAGCTTTCTTT. The variable domain in full, with the rest retrieved from reference TRBV30 and TRBJ1-1, is SQTIHQWPATLVQPVGSPLSLECTVEGTSNPNLYWYRQAAGRGLQLLFYSVGIGQISSEVPQNLSASRPQDRQFILSSKKLLLSDSGFYLCAWSSPRNTEAFFGQGTRLTVV.

The V and J genes are TRBV4-3 and TRBJ2-5, with TRBD2 matching 9 bases. Per the germline V gene, CDR1 is LGHNA and CDR2 is YSLEER. V lost 0 bases to trimming and J lost 2 bases; unmatched junction nucleotides: 4. The CDR3 consists of 16 residues. The DNA for the CDR3 is TGCGCCAGCAGCCAAGAAGCGGGGGGATTGCAAGAGACCCAGTACTTC. Translating it yields CASSQEAGGLQETQYF.

V and J are TRBV7-9 and TRBJ1-1; D perhaps matches TRBD1 (5 bases). The CDR3 runs to 17 residues. With 0 bases removed from V and 7 bases from J, the gap between germline ends came to 21 bases. Germline CDR1 reads SEHNR; CDR2 reads FQNEAQ (reference sequence). The CDR3 bases are TGTGCCAGCAGCTTAGCGTGGGAAGGCAGGGACCCTTTTGAAGCTTTCTTT. Residues: CASSLAWEGRDPFEAFF.

The chain is built from TRBV6-1 and TRBJ1-5; 7 bases line up with TRBD1. Germline CDR1 is MNHNS and CDR2 is SASEGT. The V gene end was trimmed by 7 bases and the J gene end by 0 bases; junction bases not matched to a gene: 21. The CDR3 sequence is 20 residues long. DNA of the CDR3: TGTGCCAGCACCTACACCACCACCGGGACAGACATTTATAGCAATCAGCCCCAGCATTTT. Translated: CASTYTTTGTDIYSNQPQHF.

V usage is TRBV28 and J usage is TRBJ2-1; 9 nucleotides match TRBD2. Germline assignment: CDR1 MDHEN and CDR2 SYDVKM. This CDR3 comprises 16 residues. V lost 5 bases to trimming and J lost 1 base; unmatched junction nucleotides: 6. The CDR3 is CASSSGGILSYNEQFF. CDR3 DNA sequence: TGTGCCAGCAGTAGCGGGGGGATCCTATCCTACAATGAGCAGTTCTTC.

The V call is TRBV5-6, the J call TRBJ2-2, with a tentative D call TRBD2 (5 bases). This CDR3 comprises 16 residues. V shed 4 bases and J shed 2 bases, with 15 bases lying between them. Per germline, CDR1 SGHDT and CDR2 YYEEEE. The CDR3 sequence: CASSETGSDNTGELFF. The DNA of the CDR3 is TGTGCCAGCAGCGAAACGGGGTCAGACAACACCGGGGAGCTGTTTTTT. Variable domain in full (rest from reference TRBV5-6 and TRBJ2-2): DAGVTQSPTHLIKTRGQQVTLRCSPKSGHDTVSWYQQALGQGPQFIFQYYEEEERQRGNFPDRFSGHQFPNYSSELNVNALLLGDSALYLCASSETGSDNTGELFFGEGSRLTVL.

This clonotype was seen a single time. The chain links TRBV20-1 to TRBJ2-7; 11 bases are a match to TRBD1. Germline V CDR1 and CDR2: DFQATT, SNEGSKA (reference sequence). The CDR3 runs 15 residues. Trimming at V came to 0 bases and at J to 3 bases, leaving 4 bases not matched to a gene. This chain's CDR3 is CSARDMGQGGYEQYF. In DNA, the CDR3 is TGCAGTGCTAGAGATATGGGACAGGGGGGCTACGAGCAGTACTTC.

The chain joins TRBV7-3 to TRBJ2-1; 9 positions agree with TRBD1. The CDR3 covers 15 residues. The germline gives CDR1 SGHTA, CDR2 FQGTGA. The ends lost 4 bases at V and 7 bases at J; junction bases unmatched: 8. For the CDR3, the DNA is TGTGCCAGCAGCTCGACCGACAGGGGGGAGAATGAGCAGTTCTTC. Its translation is CASSSTDRGENEQFF.

The chain carries TRBV29-1 and TRBJ2-7; D possibly corresponds to TRBD1 (5 bases). Between the trimmed V and J ends, which lost 0 bases and 3 bases, there was a span of 9 bases. The CDR3 runs 13 residues. The germline V gene encodes CDR1 SQVTM and CDR2 ANQGSEA. The CDR3 reads CSVEDLTGYEQYF. CDR3 DNA: TGCAGCGTTGAAGATCTTACAGGCTACGAGCAGTACTTC.